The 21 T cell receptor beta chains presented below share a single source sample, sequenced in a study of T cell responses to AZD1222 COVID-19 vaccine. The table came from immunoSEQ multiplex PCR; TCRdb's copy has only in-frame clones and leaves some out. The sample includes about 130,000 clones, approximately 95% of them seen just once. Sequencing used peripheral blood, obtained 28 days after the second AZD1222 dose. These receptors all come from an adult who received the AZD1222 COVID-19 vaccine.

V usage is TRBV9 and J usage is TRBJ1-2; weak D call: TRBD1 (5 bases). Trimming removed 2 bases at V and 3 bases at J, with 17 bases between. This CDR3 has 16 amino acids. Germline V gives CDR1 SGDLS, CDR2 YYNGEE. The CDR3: CASSVGQGRWDYGYTF. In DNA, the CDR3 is TGTGCCAGCAGCGTGGGGCAAGGACGGTGGGACTATGGCTACACCTTC.

The CDR3, as DNA: TGTGCCTGGAGTTTCGGTGGCGGGGAGCTGTTTTTT. This gives the protein CAWSFGGGELFF. The chain uses TRBV30 and TRBJ2-2; D uncertain. This CDR3 is 12 amino acids long. V lost 2 bases, J lost 7 bases, and 8 bases lay in between. In germline, CDR1 is GTSNPN, CDR2 SVGIG (reference sequence).

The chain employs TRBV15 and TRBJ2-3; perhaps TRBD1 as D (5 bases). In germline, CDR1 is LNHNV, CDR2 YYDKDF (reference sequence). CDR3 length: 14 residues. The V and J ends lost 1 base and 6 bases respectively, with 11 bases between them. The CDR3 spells CATSRGGALDTQYF. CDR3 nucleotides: TGTGCCACCAGCAGAGGTGGGGCACTTGATACGCAGTATTTT.

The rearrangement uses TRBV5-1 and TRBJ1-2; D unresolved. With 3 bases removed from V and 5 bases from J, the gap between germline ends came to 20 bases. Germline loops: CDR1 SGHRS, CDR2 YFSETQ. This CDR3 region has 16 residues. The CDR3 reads CASSSGLPLTPYGYTF. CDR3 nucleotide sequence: TGCGCCAGCAGCTCGGGTCTCCCCTTAACCCCGTATGGCTACACCTTC.

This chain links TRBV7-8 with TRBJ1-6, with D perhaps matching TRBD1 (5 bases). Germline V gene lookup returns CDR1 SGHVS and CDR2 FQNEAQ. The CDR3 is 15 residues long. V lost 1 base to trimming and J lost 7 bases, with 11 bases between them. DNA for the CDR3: TGTGCCAGCAGCTTAGGTCCGGGACCAAATTCACCCCTCCACTTT. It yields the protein CASSLGPGPNSPLHF.

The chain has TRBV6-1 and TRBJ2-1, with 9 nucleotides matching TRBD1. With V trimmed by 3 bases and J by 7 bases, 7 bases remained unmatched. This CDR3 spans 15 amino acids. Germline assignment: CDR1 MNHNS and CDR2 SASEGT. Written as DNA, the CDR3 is TGTGCCAGCAGTGAGCGGGACAGGGTGCTGAATGAGCAGTTCTTC. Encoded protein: CASSERDRVLNEQFF.

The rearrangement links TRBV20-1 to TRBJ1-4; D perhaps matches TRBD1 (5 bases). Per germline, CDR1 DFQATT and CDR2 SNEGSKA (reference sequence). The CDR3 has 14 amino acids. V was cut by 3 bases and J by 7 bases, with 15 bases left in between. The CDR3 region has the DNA TGCAGTGCTAGTATCTGGGGAGGGGCTGAAAAACTGTTTTTT. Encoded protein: CSASIWGGAEKLFF.

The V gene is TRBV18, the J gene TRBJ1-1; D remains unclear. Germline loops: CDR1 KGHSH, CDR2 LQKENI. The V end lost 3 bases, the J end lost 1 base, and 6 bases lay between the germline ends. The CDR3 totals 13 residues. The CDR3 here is CASSPVGNTEAFF. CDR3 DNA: TGTGCCAGCTCACCGGTAGGGAACACTGAAGCTTTCTTT.

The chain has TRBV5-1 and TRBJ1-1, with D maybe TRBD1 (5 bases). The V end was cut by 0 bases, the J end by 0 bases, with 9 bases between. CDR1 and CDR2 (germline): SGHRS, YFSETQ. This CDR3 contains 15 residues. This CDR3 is CASSLGDSLNTEAFF. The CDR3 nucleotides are TGCGCCAGCAGCTTGGGTGACAGCTTGAACACTGAAGCTTTCTTT. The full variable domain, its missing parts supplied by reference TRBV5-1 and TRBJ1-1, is KAGVTQTPRYLIKTRGQQVTLSCSPISGHRSVSWYQQTPGQGLQFLFEYFSETQRNKGNFPGRFSGRQFSNSRSEMNVSTLELGDSALYLCASSLGDSLNTEAFFGQGTRLTVV.

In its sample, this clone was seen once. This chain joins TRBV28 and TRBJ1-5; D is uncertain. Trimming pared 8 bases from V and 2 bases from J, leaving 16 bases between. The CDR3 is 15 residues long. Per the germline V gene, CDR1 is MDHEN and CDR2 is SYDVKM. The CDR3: CASRFKGMGNQPQHF. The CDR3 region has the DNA TGTGCCAGCCGCTTTAAGGGTATGGGCAATCAGCCCCAGCATTTT.

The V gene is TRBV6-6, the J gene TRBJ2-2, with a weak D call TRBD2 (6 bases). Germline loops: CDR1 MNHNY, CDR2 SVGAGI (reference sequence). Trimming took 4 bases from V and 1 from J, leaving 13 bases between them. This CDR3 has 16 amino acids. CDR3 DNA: TGTGCCAGCAGTTTCTACGGGGGAGGGAACACCGGGGAGCTGTTTTTT. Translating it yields CASSFYGGGNTGELFF.

The CDR3 here is CASSWAKNTEAFF. CDR3 nucleotides: TGTGCCAGTAGTTGGGCAAAGAACACTGAAGCTTTCTTT. The V and J genes are TRBV19 and TRBJ1-1, with D hard to call. Germline CDR1 and CDR2: LNHDA and SQIVND (reference sequence). V lost 5 bases to trimming and J lost 1 base, with 8 bases between them. The CDR3 totals 13 residues.

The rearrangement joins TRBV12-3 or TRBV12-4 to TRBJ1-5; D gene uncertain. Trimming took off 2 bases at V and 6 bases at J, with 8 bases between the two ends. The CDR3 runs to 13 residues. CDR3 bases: TGTGCCAGCAGTTTATGGTACGGTCAGCCCCAGCATTTT. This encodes CASSLWYGQPQHF.

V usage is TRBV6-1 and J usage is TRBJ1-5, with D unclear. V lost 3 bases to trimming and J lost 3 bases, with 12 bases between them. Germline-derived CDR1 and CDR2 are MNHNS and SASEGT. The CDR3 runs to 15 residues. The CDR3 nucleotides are TGTGCCAGCAGTGACCTTGCGAGACTCAATCAGCCCCAGCATTTT. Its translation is CASSDLARLNQPQHF.

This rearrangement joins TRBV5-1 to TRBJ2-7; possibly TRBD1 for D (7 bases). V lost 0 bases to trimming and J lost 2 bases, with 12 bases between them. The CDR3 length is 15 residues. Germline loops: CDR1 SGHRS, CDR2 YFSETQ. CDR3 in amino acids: CASSLGQGGTYEQYF. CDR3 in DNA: TGCGCCAGCAGCTTGGGACAGGGAGGCACCTACGAGCAGTACTTC.

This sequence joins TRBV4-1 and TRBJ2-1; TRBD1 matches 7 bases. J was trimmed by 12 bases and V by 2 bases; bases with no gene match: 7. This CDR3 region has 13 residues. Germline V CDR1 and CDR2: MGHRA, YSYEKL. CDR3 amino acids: CASSQPRQGMQFF. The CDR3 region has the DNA TGCGCCAGCAGCCAACCGAGACAGGGTATGCAGTTCTTC.

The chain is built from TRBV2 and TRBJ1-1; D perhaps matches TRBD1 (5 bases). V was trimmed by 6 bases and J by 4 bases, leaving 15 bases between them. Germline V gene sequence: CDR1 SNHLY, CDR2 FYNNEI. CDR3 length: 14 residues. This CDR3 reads CASSSPGDLTEAFF. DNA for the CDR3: TGTGCCAGCAGCTCCCCCGGGGACCTCACTGAAGCTTTCTTT.

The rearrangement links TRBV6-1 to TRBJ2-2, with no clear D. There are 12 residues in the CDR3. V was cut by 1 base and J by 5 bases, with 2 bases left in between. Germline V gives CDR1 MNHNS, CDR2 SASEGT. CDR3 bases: TGTGCCAGCAGTGAAGGGACCGGGGAGCTGTTTTTT. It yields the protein CASSEGTGELFF.

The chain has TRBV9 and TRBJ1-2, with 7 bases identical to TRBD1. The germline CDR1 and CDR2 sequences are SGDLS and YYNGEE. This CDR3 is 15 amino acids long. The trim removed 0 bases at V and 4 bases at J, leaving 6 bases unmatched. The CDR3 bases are TGTGCCAGCAGCGTAGCTCAGGGGGGTTCCTATGGCTACACCTTC. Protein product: CASSVAQGGSYGYTF.

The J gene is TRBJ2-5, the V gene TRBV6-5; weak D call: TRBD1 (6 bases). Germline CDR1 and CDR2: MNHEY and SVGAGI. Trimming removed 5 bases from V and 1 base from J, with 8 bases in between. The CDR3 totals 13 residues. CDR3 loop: CASSTDSQETQYF. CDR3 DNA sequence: TGTGCCAGCAGTACGGACAGCCAAGAGACCCAGTACTTC.

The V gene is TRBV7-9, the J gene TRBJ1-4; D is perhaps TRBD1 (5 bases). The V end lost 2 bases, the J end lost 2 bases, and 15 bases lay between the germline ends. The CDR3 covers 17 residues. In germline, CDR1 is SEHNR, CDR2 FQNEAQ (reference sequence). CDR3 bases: TGTGCCAGCAGCTTACGACAGACAGAGGGGACTAATGAAAAACTGTTTTTT. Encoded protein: CASSLRQTEGTNEKLFF.